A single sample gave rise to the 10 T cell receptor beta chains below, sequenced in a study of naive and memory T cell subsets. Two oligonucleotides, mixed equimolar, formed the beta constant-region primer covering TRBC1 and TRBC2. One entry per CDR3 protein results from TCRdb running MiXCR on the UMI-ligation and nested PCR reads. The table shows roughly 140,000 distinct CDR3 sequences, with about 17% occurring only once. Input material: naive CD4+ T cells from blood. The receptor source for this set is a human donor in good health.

The DNA for the CDR3 is TGTGCCAGCAGTGCTAGCGGGGCCAGCACAGATACGCAGTATTTT. This encodes CASSASGASTDTQYF. The chain couples TRBV2 to TRBJ2-3, with 9 bases fitting TRBD2. There are 15 residues in the CDR3. With V trimmed by 4 bases and J by 0 bases, 2 bases remained unmatched. Germline V gene data show CDR1 as SNHLY and CDR2 as FYNNEI.

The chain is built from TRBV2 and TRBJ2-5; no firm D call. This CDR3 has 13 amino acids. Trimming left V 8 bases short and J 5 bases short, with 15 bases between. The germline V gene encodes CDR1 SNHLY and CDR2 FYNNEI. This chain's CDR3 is CASGRTDGETQYF. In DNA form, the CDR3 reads TGTGCCAGCGGCAGGACGGACGGTGAGACCCAGTACTTC.

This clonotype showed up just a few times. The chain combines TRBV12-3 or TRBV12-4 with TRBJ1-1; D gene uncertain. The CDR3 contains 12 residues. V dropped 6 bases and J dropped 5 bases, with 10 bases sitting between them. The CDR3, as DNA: TGTGCCAGCAGCCCCCGGAAAACTGAAGCTTTCTTT. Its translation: CASSPRKTEAFF.

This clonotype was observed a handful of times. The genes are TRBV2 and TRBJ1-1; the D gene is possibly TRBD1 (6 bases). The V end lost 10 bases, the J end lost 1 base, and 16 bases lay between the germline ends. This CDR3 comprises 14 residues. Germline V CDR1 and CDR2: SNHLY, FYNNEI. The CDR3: CATRERGGNTEAFF. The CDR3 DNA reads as TGTGCCACCAGGGAGAGGGGGGGGAACACTGAAGCTTTCTTT. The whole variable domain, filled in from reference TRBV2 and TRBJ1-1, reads EPEVTQTPSHQVTQMGQEVILRCVPISNHLYFYWYRQILGQKVEFLVSFYNNEISEKSEIFDDQFSVERPDGSNFTLKIRSTKLEDSAMYFCATRERGGNTEAFFGQGTRLTVV.

The CDR3 sequence: CASRKDTSYEQYF. In nucleotides, the CDR3 is TGTGCCAGCAGGAAGGACACGAGCTACGAGCAGTACTTC. The rearrangement uses TRBV2 and TRBJ2-7, with D possibly matching TRBD1 (5 bases). This CDR3 has 13 residues. Germline CDR1 is SNHLY and CDR2 is FYNNEI. Trimming cost V 6 bases and J 3 bases, with 12 bases left between them. The full variable domain, with the rest looked up from reference TRBV2 and TRBJ2-7, is EPEVTQTPSHQVTQMGQEVILRCVPISNHLYFYWYRQILGQKVEFLVSFYNNEISEKSEIFDDQFSVERPDGSNFTLKIRSTKLEDSAMYFCASRKDTSYEQYFGPGTRLTVT.

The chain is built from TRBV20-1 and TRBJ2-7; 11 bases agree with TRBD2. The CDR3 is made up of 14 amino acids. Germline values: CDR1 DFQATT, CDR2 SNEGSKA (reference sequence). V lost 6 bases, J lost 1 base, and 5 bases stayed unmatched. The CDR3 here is CSATGLAASYEQYF. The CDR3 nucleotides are TGCAGTGCCACGGGACTAGCGGCGTCCTACGAGCAGTACTTC.

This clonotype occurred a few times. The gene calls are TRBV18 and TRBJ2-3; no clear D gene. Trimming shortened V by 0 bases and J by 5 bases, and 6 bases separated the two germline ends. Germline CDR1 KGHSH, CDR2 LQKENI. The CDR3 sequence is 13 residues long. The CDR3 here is CASSPPMQDTQYF. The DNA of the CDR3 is TGTGCCAGCTCACCACCGATGCAAGATACGCAGTATTTT.

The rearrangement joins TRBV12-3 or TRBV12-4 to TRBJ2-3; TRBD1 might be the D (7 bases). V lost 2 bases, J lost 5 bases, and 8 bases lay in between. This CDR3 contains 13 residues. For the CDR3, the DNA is TGTGCCAGCAGTTTACAGGGGGGAGATACGCAGTATTTT. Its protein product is CASSLQGGDTQYF.

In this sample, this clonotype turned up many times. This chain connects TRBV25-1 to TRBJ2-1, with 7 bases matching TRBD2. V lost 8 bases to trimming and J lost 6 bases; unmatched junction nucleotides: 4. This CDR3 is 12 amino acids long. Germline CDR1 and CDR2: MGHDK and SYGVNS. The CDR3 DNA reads TGTGCCAGCGCTGGGACTACCAATGAGCAGTTCTTC. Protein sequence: CASAGTTNEQFF.

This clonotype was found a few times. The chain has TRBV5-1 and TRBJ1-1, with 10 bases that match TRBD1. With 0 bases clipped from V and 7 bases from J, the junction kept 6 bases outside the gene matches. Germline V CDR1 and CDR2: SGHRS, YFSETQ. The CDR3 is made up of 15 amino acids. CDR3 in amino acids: CASSLATGGEGEAFF. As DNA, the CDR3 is TGCGCCAGCAGCTTGGCGACAGGGGGCGAGGGTGAAGCTTTCTTT.